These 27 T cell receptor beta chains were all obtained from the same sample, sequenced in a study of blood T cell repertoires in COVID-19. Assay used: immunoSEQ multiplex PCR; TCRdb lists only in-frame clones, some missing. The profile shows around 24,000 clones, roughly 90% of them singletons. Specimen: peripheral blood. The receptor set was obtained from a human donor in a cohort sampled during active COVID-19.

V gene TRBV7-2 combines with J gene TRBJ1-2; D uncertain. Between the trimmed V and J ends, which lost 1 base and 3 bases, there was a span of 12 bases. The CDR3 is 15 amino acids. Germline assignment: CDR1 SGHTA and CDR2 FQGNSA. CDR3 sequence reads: CASSLDGQSDYGYTF. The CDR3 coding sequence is TGTGCCAGCAGCTTAGATGGGCAGTCAGACTATGGCTACACCTTC.

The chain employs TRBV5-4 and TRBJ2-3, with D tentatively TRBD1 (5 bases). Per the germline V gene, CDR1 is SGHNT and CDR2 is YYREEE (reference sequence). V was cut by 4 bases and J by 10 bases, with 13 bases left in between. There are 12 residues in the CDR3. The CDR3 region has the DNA TGTGCCAGCAGCCTAAGGCAGGGTGCGCAGTATTTT. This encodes CASSLRQGAQYF.

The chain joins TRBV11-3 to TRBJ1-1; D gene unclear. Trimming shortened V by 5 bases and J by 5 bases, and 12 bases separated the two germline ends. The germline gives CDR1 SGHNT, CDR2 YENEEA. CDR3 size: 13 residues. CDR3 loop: CASSRGLGTEAFF. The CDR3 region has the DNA TGTGCCAGCAGCAGAGGACTGGGGACTGAAGCTTTCTTT.

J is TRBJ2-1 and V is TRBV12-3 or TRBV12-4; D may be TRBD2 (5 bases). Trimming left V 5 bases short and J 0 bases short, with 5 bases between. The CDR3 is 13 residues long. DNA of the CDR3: TGTGCCAGCAGTCGGGACTCCTACAATGAGCAGTTCTTC. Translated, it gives CASSRDSYNEQFF.

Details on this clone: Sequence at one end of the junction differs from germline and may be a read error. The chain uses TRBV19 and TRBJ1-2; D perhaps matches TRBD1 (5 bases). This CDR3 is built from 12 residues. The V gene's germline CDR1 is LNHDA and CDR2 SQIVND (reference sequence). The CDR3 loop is CASSLGPYDYTF. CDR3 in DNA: TGTGCCAGTAGCCTGGGGCCCTATGACTACACCTTC.

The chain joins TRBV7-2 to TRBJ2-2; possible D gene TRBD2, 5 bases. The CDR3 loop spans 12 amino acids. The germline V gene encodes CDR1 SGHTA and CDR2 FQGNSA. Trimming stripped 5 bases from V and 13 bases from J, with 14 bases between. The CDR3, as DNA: TGTGCCAGCAGCCAAGAACGGGGTCGGCTGTTTTTT. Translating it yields CASSQERGRLFF.

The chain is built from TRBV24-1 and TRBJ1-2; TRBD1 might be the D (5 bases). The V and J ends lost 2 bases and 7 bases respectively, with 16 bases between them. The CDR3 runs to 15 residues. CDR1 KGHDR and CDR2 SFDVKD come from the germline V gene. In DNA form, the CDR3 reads TGTGCCACCAGTGATTCGAAGGCGCAGGGAAGTGGCTACACCTTC. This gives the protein CATSDSKAQGSGYTF.

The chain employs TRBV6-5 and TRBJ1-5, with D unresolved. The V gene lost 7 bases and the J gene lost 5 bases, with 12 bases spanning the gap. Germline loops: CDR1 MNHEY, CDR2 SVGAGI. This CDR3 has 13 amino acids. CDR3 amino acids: CASMVRRDQPQHF. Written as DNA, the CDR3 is TGTGCCAGCATGGTCAGGAGGGATCAGCCCCAGCATTTT.

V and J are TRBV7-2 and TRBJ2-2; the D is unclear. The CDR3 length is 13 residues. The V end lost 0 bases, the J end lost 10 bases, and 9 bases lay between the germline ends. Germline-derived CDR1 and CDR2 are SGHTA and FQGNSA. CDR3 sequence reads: CASSLADIQELFF. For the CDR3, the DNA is TGTGCCAGCAGCTTAGCAGACATACAGGAGCTGTTTTTT.

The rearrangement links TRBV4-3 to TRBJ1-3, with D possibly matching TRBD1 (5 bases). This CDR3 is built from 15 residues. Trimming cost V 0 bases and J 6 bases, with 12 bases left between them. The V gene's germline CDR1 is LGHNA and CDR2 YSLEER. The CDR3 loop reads CASSQDPGRANTIYF. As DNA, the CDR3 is TGCGCCAGCAGCCAAGATCCTGGCAGGGCAAACACCATATATTTT.

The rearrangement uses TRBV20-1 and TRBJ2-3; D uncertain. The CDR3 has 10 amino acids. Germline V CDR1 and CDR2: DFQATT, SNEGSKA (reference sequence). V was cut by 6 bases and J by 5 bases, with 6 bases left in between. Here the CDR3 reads CSAVGDTQYF. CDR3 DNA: TGCAGTGCCGTCGGAGATACGCAGTATTTT.

CDR3 region: CATSGSGTGDEKLFF. The CDR3 bases are TGTGCCACCAGCGGCAGCGGGACAGGGGATGAAAAACTGTTTTTT. The rearrangement uses TRBV15 and TRBJ1-4; 10 nucleotides match TRBD1. This CDR3 region has 15 residues. Germline V lookup: CDR1 LNHNV, CDR2 YYDKDF (reference sequence). J was trimmed by 6 bases and V by 5 bases; bases with no gene match: 6. Full variable domain (outside the CDR3, taken from reference TRBV15 and TRBJ1-4): DAMVIQNPRYQVTQFGKPVTLSCSQTLNHNVMYWYQQKSSQAPKLLFHYYDKDFNNEADTPDNFQSRRPNTSFCFLDIRSPGLGDTAMYLCATSGSGTGDEKLFFGSGTQLSVL.

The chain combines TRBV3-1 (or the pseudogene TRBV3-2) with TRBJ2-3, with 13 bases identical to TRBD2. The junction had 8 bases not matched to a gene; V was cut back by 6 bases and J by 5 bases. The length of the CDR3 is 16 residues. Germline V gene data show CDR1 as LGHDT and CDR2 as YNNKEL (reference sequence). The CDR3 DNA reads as TGTGCCAGCAGACACACTAGCGGGGGGGTGGGAGATACGCAGTATTTT. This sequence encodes CASRHTSGGVGDTQYF.

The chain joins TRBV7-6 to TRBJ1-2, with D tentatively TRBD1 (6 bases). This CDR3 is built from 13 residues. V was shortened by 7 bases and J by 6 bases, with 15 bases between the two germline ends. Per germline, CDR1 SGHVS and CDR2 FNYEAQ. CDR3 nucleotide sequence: TGTGCCAGCACCCCGGGCACAGGGCATGGCTACACCTTC. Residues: CASTPGTGHGYTF.

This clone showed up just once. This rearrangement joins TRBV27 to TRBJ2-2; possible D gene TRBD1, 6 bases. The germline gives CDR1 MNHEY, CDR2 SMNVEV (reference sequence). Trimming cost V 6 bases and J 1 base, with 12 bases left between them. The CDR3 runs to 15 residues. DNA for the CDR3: TGTGCCAGCAGAAGGGACACCCTGAACACCGGGGAGCTGTTTTTT. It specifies CASRRDTLNTGELFF.

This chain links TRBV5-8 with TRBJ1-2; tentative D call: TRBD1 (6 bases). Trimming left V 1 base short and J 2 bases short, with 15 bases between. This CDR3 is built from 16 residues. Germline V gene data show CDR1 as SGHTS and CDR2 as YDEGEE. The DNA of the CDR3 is TGTGCCAGCAGCTTGCTCGGGACATCGGGAAACTATGGCTACACCTTC. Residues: CASSLLGTSGNYGYTF.

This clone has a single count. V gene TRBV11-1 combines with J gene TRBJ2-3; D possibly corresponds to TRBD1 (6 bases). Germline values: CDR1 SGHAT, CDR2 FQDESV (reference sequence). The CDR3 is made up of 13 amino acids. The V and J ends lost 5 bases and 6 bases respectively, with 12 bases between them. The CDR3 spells CASSDQRGDTQYF. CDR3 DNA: TGTGCCAGCAGCGATCAAAGGGGGGATACGCAGTATTTT.

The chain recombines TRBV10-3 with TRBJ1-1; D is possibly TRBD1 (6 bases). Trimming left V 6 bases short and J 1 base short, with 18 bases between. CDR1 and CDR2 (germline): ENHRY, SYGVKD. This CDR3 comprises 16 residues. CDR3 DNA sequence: TGTGCCATCAGGGACCCGGGGGGGGCTCAGAACACTGAAGCTTTCTTT. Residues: CAIRDPGGAQNTEAFF.

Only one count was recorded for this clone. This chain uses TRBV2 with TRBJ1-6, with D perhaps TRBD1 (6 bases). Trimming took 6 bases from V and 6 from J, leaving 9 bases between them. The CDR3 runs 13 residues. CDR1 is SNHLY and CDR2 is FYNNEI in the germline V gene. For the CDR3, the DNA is TGTGCCAGCAGACAGGGCCTTAATTCACCCCTCCACTTT. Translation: CASRQGLNSPLHF.

The CDR3 nucleotides read TGTGCCAGCTCACCAACGACAGGGGGGAACACTGAAGCTTTCTTT. This gives the protein CASSPTTGGNTEAFF. The chain joins TRBV18 to TRBJ1-1; 9 bases fit TRBD1. This CDR3 has 15 amino acids. V lost 2 bases, J lost 1 base, and 2 bases stayed unmatched. Germline V gene lookup returns CDR1 KGHSH and CDR2 LQKENI.

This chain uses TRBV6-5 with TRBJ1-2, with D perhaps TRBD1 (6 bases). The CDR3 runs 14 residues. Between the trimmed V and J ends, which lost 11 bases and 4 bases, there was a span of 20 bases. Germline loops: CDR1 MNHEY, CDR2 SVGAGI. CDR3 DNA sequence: TGTGCCGTATCAACCGGACAGCGAGCCTATGGCTACACCTTC. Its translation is CAVSTGQRAYGYTF.

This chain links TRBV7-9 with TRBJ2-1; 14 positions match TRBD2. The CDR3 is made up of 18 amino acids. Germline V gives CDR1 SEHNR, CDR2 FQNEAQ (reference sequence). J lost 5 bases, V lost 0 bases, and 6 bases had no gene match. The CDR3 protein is CASSLAGTSGRTHNEQFF. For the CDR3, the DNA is TGTGCCAGCAGCTTAGCCGGGACTAGCGGGAGAACTCACAATGAGCAGTTCTTC.

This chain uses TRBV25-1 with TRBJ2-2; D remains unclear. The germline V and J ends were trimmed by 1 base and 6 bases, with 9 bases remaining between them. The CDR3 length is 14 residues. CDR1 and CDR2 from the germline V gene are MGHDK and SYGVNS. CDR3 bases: TGTGCCAGCAGTGAATTGGAGCTCGCCGGGGAGCTGTTTTTT. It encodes CASSELELAGELFF.

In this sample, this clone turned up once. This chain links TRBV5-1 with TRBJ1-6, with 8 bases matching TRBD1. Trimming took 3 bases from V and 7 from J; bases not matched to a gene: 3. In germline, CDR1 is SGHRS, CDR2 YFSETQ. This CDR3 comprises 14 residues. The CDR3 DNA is TGCGCCAGCAGCTCGACAGGGGACAATTCACCCCTCCACTTT. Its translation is CASSSTGDNSPLHF.

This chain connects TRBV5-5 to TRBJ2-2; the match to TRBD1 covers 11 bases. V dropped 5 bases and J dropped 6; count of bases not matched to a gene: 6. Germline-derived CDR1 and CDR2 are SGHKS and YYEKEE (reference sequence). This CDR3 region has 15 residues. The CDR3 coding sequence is TGTGCCAGCAGGGCGGGACAGGGGGTCTCCGGGGAGCTGTTTTTT. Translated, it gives CASRAGQGVSGELFF.

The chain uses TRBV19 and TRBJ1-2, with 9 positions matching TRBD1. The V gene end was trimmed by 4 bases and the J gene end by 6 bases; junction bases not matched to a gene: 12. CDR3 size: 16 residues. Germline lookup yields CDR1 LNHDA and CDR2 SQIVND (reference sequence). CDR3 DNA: TGTGCCAGTAGTAACACCGGGACAGGGAGGAAGAATGGCTACACCTTC. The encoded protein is CASSNTGTGRKNGYTF.

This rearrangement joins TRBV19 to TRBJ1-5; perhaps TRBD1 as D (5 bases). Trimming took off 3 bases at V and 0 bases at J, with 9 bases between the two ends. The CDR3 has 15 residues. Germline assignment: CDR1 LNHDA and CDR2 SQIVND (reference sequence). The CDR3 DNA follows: TGTGCCAGTAGTATGGGACTGAGTAGCAATCAGCCCCAGCATTTT. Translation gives CASSMGLSSNQPQHF.